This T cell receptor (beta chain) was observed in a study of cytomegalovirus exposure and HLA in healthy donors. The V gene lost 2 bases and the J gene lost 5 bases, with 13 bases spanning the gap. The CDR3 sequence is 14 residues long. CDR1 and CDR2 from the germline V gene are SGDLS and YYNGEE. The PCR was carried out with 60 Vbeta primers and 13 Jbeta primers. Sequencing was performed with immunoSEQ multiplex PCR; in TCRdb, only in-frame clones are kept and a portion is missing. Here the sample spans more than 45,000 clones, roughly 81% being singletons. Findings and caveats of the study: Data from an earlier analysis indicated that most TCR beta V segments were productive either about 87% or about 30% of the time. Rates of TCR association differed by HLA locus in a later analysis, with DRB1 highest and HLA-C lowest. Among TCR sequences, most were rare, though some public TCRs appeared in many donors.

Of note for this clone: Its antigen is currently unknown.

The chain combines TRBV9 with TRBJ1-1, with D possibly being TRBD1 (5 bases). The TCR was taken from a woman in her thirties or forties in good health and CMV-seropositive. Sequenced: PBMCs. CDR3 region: CASSVDSDGTEAFF. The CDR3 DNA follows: TGTGCCAGCAGCGTCGACAGTGACGGGACTGAAGCTTTCTTT.